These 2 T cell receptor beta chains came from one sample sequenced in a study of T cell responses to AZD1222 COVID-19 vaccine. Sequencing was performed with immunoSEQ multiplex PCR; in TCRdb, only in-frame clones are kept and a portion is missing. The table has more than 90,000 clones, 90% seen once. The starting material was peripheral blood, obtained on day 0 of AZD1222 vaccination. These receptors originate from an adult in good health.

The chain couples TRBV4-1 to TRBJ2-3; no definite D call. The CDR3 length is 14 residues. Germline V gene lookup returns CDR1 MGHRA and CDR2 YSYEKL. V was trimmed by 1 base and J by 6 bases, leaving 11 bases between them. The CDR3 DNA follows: TGCGCCAGCAGCCAAGGCCAGATCTCGGATACGCAGTATTTT. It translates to CASSQGQISDTQYF.

The CDR3 DNA sequence: TGCGCCAGCAGCTTGGTAACCGGACAGTATAATACGCAGTATTTT. This sequence encodes CASSLVTGQYNTQYF. J is TRBJ2-3 and V is TRBV5-1, with D possibly being TRBD1 (6 bases). V was pared by 0 bases and J by 7 bases, with 15 bases between. The CDR3 consists of 15 residues. Germline V lookup: CDR1 SGHRS, CDR2 YFSETQ. Based on the CDR3 plus reference TRBV5-1 and TRBJ2-3, the full variable domain is KAGVTQTPRYLIKTRGQQVTLSCSPISGHRSVSWYQQTPGQGLQFLFEYFSETQRNKGNFPGRFSGRQFSNSRSEMNVSTLELGDSALYLCASSLVTGQYNTQYFGPGTRLTVL.